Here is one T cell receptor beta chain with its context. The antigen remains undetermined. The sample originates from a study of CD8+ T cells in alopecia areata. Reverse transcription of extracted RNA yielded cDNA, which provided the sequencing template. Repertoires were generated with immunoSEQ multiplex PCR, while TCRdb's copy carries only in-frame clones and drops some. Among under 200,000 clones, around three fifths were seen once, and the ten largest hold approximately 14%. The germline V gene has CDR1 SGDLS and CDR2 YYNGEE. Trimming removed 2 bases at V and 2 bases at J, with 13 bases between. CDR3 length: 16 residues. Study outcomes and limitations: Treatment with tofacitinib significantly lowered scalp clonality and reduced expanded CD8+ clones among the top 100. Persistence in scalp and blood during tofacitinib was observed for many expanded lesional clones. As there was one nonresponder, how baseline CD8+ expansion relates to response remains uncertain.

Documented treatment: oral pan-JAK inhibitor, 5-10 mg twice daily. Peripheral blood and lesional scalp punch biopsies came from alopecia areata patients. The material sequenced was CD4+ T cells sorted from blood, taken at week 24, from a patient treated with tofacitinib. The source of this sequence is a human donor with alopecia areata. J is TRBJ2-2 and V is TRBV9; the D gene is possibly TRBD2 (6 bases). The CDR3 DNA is TGTGCCAGCAGCGTTCCCGGACTACCCAACACCGGGGAGCTGTTTTTT. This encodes CASSVPGLPNTGELFF.